This T cell receptor beta chain was identified in a study of T-cell memory formation after mild COVID-19. In this sample, this clonotype turned up a few times. TCRdb independently ran MiXCR on the 5' RACE reads; one entry per CDR3 protein. The table has fewer than 250,000 distinct CDR3 sequences, over 9.5% seen once; the top ten hold 2.5% to 3.5%. The ends were cut back, 6 bases at V and 3 bases at J, with 13 bases in the middle. Germline V CDR1 and CDR2: DFQATT, SNEGSKA (reference sequence). The CDR3 runs 13 residues. The sequence came from a man aged 18-30 years who had mild COVID-19 (a few samples of this study predate the infection). Cell type and time point are not known. The chain employs TRBV20-1 and TRBJ2-3; D may be TRBD1 (5 bases). Sequencing was performed on PBMCs or a T cell subset sorted from them (not recorded which). The CDR3 nucleotides are TGCAGTGCGGCAGGGTCAGGGACAGATACGCAGTATTTT. It specifies CSAAGSGTDTQYF.